This TCR beta chain appears in the sequencing data of a study of cytomegalovirus exposure and HLA in healthy donors. The table lists this clone with a count of one. Its antigen remains unidentified. Study observations and caveats: The study designated around 150 TCR beta chains cytomegalovirus-associated. An analysis that was carried out later associated about 17,000 TCR beta sequences with HLA alleles at 0.05 false discovery rate.

PCR used 60 Vbeta primers and 13 Jbeta primers. Generated by immunoSEQ multiplex PCR, the TCRdb table keeps only in-frame clones and is missing some. The table lists around 52,000 clones, about four fifths of them singletons. This receptor was identified in a man in his forties in good health and CMV-seronegative. Sequenced sample: PBMCs.

The CDR3: CASSSGPDRERGELFF. CDR3 sequence (DNA): TGTGCCAGCAGCTCAGGACCGGACAGGGAACGCGGGGAGCTGTTTTTT. This chain connects TRBV7-9 to TRBJ2-2, with 8 bases matching TRBD1. The CDR3 is 16 residues long. The germline V gene has CDR1 SEHNR and CDR2 FQNEAQ (reference sequence). J gave up 7 bases and V 4 bases, and 11 bases lay outside the gene matches.